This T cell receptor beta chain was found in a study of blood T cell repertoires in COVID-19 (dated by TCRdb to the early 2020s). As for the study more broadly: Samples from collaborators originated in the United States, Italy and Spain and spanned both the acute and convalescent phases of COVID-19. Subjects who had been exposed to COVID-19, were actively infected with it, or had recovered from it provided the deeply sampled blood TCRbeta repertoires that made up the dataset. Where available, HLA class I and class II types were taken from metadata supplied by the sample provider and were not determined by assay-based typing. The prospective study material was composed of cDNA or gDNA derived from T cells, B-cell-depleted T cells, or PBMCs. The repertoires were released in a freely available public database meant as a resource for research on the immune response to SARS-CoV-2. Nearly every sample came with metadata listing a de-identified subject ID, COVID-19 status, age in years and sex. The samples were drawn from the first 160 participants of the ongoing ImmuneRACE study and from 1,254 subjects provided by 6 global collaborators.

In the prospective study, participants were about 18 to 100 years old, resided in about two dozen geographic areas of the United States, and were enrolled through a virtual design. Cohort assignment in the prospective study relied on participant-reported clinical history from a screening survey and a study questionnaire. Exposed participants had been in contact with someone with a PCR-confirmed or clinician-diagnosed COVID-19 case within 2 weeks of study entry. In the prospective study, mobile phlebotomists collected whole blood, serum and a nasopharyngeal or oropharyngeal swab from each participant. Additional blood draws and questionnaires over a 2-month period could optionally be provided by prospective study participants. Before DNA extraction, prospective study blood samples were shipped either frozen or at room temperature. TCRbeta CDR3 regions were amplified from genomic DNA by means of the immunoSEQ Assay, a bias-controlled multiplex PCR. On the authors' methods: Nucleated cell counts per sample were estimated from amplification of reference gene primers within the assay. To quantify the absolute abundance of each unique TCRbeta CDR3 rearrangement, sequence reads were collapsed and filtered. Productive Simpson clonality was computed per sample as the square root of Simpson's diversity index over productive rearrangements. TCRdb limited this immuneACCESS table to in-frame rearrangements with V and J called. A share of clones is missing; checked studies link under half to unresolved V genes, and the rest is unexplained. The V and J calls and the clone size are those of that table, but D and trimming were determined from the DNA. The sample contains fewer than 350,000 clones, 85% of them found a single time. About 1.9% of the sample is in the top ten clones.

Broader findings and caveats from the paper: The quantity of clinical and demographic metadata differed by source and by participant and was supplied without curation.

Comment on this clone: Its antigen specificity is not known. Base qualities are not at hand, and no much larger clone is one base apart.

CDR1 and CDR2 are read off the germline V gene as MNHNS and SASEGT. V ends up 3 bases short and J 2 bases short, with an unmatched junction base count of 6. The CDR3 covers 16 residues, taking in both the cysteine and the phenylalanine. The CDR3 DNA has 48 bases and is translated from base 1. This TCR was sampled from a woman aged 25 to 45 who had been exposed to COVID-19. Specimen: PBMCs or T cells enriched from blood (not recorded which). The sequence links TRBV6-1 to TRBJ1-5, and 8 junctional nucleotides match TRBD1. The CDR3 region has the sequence CASSERRGLGNQPQHF. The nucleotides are TGTGCCAGCAGTGAGCGCAGGGGGCTTGGCAATCAGCCCCAGCATTTT.